The rows below give T cell receptor beta chains drawn from one sample of a study of T-cell memory formation after mild COVID-19. TCRdb recomputed calls from the 5' RACE reads with MiXCR, one row per CDR3 protein. The sample includes 470,000 or so distinct CDR3 sequences, roughly 18% of them seen just once. Sequencing was performed on PBMCs or a T cell subset sorted from them (not recorded which). The origin of the receptors is a man in his late teens or twenties who had mild COVID-19 (a few samples of this study predate the infection). Cell type and time point are not known. Each CDR3 is given with its conserved first and last residue. The D gene is left open where the match is weak. Size values are once, few and many counts, or a class for expanded clones, and some rows have none.

d_call,v_call,clone_size,j_call,cdr3_aa,cdr3_nt
TRBD2,TRBV10-3,few,TRBJ2-5,CAISPGLPYQETQYF,TGTGCCATCAGCCCGGGACTACCATACCAAGAGACCCAGTACTTC
-,TRBV11-3,-,TRBJ2-3,CASSRTTASTDTQYF,TGTGCCAGCAGCCGAACGACAGCAAGCACAGATACGCAGTATTTT
-,TRBV6-6,-,TRBJ1-1,CASSHGKTEAFF,TGTGCCAGCAGTCATGGCAAAACTGAAGCTTTCTTT
TRBD2,TRBV4-3,few,TRBJ2-1,CASSASGGVNEQFF,TGCGCCAGCAGCGCTAGCGGGGGAGTTAATGAGCAGTTCTTC
-,TRBV6-5,-,TRBJ2-5,CASSYSPGVETQYF,TGTGCCAGCAGTTACTCACCGGGGGTTGAGACCCAGTACTTC
TRBD1,TRBV7-6,few,TRBJ1-4,CASSFTGQSNEKLFF,TGTGCCAGCAGCTTCACGGGACAGAGTAATGAAAAACTGTTTTTT
TRBD2,TRBV4-3,many,TRBJ2-1,CASSPATSGGARSYNEQFF,TGCGCCAGCAGCCCCGCGACTAGCGGGGGGGCCCGTTCCTACAATGAGCAGTTCTTC
-,TRBV24-1,-,TRBJ2-3,CATGGDTDTQYF,TGTGCCACCGGTGGCGACACAGATACGCAGTATTTT
-,TRBV7-2,-,TRBJ1-2,CASSARGRYGYTF,TGTGCCAGCAGCGCGAGGGGGAGGTATGGCTACACCTTC
TRBD1,TRBV5-6,few,TRBJ1-5,CASSVYRGTYTGGQPQHF,TGTGCCAGCAGCGTCTACAGGGGGACCTACACCGGCGGTCAGCCCCAGCATTTT
TRBD2,TRBV12-3/TRBV12-4,-,TRBJ2-7,CASSSRGAGEQYF,TGTGCCAGCAGTTCGCGGGGGGCTGGCGAGCAGTACTTC
-,TRBV24-1,-,TRBJ2-1,CATSDVPGAEQFF,TGTGCCACCAGTGATGTACCAGGGGCTGAGCAGTTCTTC
-,TRBV5-1,-,TRBJ2-5,CASSLTGTGETQYF,TGCGCCAGCAGCCTTACAGGGACCGGAGAGACCCAGTACTTC
-,TRBV10-3,few,TRBJ1-1,CAISELGRSSPEAFF,TGTGCCATCAGTGAGTTGGGCCGTTCGAGTCCTGAAGCTTTCTTT
-,TRBV5-1,few,TRBJ2-1,CASSRKAASEGHNEQFF,TGCGCCAGCAGCCGAAAAGCGGCTAGCGAGGGGCACAATGAGCAGTTCTTC
-,TRBV7-2,-,TRBJ1-6,CASSPFVRSDNSPLHF,TGTGCCAGCAGCCCGTTCGTCAGATCGGATAATTCACCCCTCCACTTT
-,TRBV5-1,-,TRBJ1-1,CASSPGSTSNTEAFF,TGCGCCAGCAGCCCCGGATCCACTTCGAACACTGAAGCTTTCTTT
TRBD1,TRBV24-1,-,TRBJ2-1,CATSDWTGDSSYNEQFF,TGTGCCACCAGTGACTGGACAGGGGATAGCTCCTACAATGAGCAGTTCTTC
-,TRBV14,few,TRBJ2-1,CASSQIGPLEYNEQFF,TGTGCCAGCAGCCAGATCGGCCCTCTAGAGTACAATGAGCAGTTCTTC
-,TRBV20-1,-,TRBJ2-1,CSAPRAAGQFF,TGCAGTGCTCCCAGGGCAGCGGGGCAGTTCTTC
TRBD1,TRBV9,-,TRBJ2-6,CASSVQGALGANVLTF,TGTGCCAGCAGCGTACAGGGGGCGTTGGGGGCCAACGTCCTGACTTTC
-,TRBV30,many,TRBJ2-7,CAWRRGGEQYF,TGTGCCTGGAGGAGGGGGGGAGAGCAGTACTTC
-,TRBV20-1,-,TRBJ1-1,CSASQGASAEAFF,TGCAGTGCTAGTCAAGGGGCGAGCGCTGAAGCTTTCTTT
-,TRBV5-1,-,TRBJ2-3,CASSGVMRTDTQYF,TGCGCCAGCAGCGGAGTCATGAGAACAGATACGCAGTATTTT
TRBD1,TRBV25-1,-,TRBJ2-1,CASSEGTGYEQFF,TGTGCCAGCAGTGAAGGGACAGGGTACGAGCAGTTCTTC
-,TRBV5-1,-,TRBJ2-7,CASSPDSPTYEQYF,TGCGCCAGCAGCCCCGACAGTCCCACCTACGAGCAGTACTTC
TRBD2,TRBV9,-,TRBJ2-3,CASSVDGGILAGATQYF,TGTGCCAGCAGCGTAGACGGAGGGATCCTAGCGGGGGCTACGCAGTATTTT
TRBD1,TRBV18,-,TRBJ2-3,CASSPPWTGGSDTQYF,TGTGCCAGCTCACCACCGTGGACAGGGGGATCAGATACGCAGTATTTT
TRBD1,TRBV6-5,-,TRBJ1-5,CASSRTGFGQPQHF,TGTGCCAGCAGTCGGACAGGGTTCGGCCAGCCCCAGCATTTT
TRBD1,TRBV28,few,TRBJ2-2,CASSTGQRTGELFF,TGTGCCAGCAGTACGGGACAGCGCACCGGGGAGCTGTTTTTT
TRBD1,TRBV18,many,TRBJ2-1,CASSPGTGNKDEQFF,TGTGCCAGCTCACCAGGGACAGGGAACAAAGATGAGCAGTTCTTC
-,TRBV12-3/TRBV12-4,-,TRBJ1-1,CASSTGLVSAEAFF,TGTGCCAGCAGTACCGGACTGGTTAGTGCTGAAGCTTTCTTT
-,TRBV2,few,TRBJ1-1,CASLDGVNTEAFF,TGTGCCAGCCTTGACGGGGTGAACACTGAAGCTTTCTTT
-,TRBV7-9,few,TRBJ2-3,CASSPGGLSDTQYF,TGTGCCAGCAGCCCCGGGGGACTTTCAGATACGCAGTATTTT
-,TRBV12-3/TRBV12-4,many,TRBJ1-6,CASSLRFSPLHF,TGTGCCAGCAGTTTAAGGTTTAGTCCCCTCCACTTT
-,TRBV12-3/TRBV12-4,-,TRBJ2-1,CASSGQFSSYNEQFF,TGTGCCAGCAGCGGACAGTTCAGCTCCTACAATGAGCAGTTCTTC
-,TRBV20-1,-,TRBJ2-5,CSARRGSVSDF,TGCAGTGCTAGACGGGGATCTGTCAGTGACTTC
-,TRBV6-5,-,TRBJ2-3,CASRLGYGAQDTQYF,TGTGCCAGCAGGCTTGGTTATGGGGCCCAAGATACGCAGTATTTT
TRBD1,TRBV5-1,-,TRBJ1-2,CASSSTQGAEGYTF,TGCGCCAGCAGCTCAACCCAGGGGGCGGAAGGCTACACCTTC
-,TRBV5-1,-,TRBJ2-3,CASSLARGSTQGEQYF,TGCGCCAGCAGCTTGGCCCGAGGCTCCACCCAAGGAGAGCAGTATTTT
-,TRBV4-2,few,TRBJ2-5,CASSRTQGGETQYF,TGTGCCAGCAGCCGTACACAGGGAGGTGAGACCCAGTACTTC
-,TRBV5-1,-,TRBJ2-5,CASSLGSPGETQYF,TGCGCCAGCAGCTTGGGCTCCCCGGGGGAGACCCAGTACTTC
TRBD1,TRBV10-3,-,TRBJ1-2,CAIRDRPYGYTF,TGTGCCATCCGGGACAGGCCCTATGGCTACACCTTC
TRBD2,TRBV12-5,few,TRBJ2-3,CASGLVPWTSGRYTDTQYF,TGTGCTAGTGGTTTGGTCCCCTGGACTAGCGGGCGGTACACAGATACGCAGTATTTT
-,TRBV27,-,TRBJ1-1,CASSFLPGASNTEAFF,TGTGCCAGCAGTTTTCTCCCGGGGGCGTCGAACACTGAAGCTTTCTTT
TRBD1,TRBV6-1,-,TRBJ1-1,CASSVQGNRAFF,TGTGCCAGCAGTGTACAGGGGAATAGGGCTTTCTTT
-,TRBV18,-,TRBJ2-3,CASSRSPPWGDTQYF,TGTGCCAGCTCACGTTCTCCGCCGTGGGGCGATACGCAGTATTTT
-,TRBV5-1,-,TRBJ2-2,CASSSGRGSTGELFF,TGCGCCAGCAGCTCCGGCCGGGGCTCCACCGGGGAGCTGTTTTTT
TRBD1,TRBV7-9,many,TRBJ1-6,CASSSTGSSYNSPLHF,TGTGCCAGCAGCTCGACAGGGAGCTCCTATAATTCACCCCTCCACTTT
-,TRBV2,-,TRBJ2-5,CASSEYRAIKPRTQYF,TGTGCCAGCAGTGAGTACAGGGCCATTAAGCCTAGGACCCAGTACTTC
-,TRBV24-1,-,TRBJ2-3,CATSDLEDLAQYF,TGTGCCACCAGTGATTTGGAGGACCTGGCGCAGTATTTT